This TCR beta chain is drawn from a study of beta chain features in type 1 diabetes. Study-wide results and caveats: For Type 1 diabetes patients, all four CD4+ subsets carried TCRB CDR3s that were moderately but significantly shorter.

This clone was counted only a few times. Its antigen is not known. Germline loops: CDR1 SEHNR, CDR2 FQNEAQ (reference sequence). The CDR3 runs to 15 residues. J gave up 2 bases and V 5 bases, and 6 bases lay outside the gene matches. The investigators reverse transcribed all of the isolated RNA, so they sequenced expressed TCRB transcripts. About 1.01 million reads were obtained per stem cell-like memory T cell sample on average. Sequencing was performed with immunoSEQ multiplex PCR; in TCRdb, only in-frame clones are kept and a portion is missing. In the table there are about 15,000 clones, 76% of which are singletons.

This clonotype was sampled from a woman aged 18-30 years with type 1 diabetes. The specimen was stem cell memory CD4+ T cells from blood. J is TRBJ1-2 and V is TRBV7-9; 9 positions match TRBD1. CDR3 region: CASSHPGQGNYGYTF. Written as DNA, the CDR3 is TGTGCCAGCAGCCACCCGGGACAGGGAAACTATGGCTACACCTTC.